This T cell receptor (beta chain) was sequenced for a study of cytotoxic CD8 clonotypes in ibrutinib-treated CLL. On the study more broadly: Mean productive templates were under 260,000; mean productive rearrangements were around 90,000. Study conclusions and caveats: Once treatment began, public clonotypes, which were uncommon, contracted or stayed stable. In comparison with age-matched healthy donors, baseline clonality was higher and tracked circulating CD8+ T-cell counts.

TCR beta library input comprised roughly 1.9 micrograms of genomic DNA from cryopreserved PBMCs. Method: immunoSEQ multiplex PCR; TCRdb's copy keeps in-frame clones and lacks some. The sample lists around 76,000 clones, approximately 87% occurring once. This clone was detected once. What it recognizes is unknown. The CDR3 sequence is 13 residues long. Deletions cut 6 bases from V and 4 bases from J, with 11 bases between. CDR1 is MNHEY, CDR2 SMNVEV, per germline (reference sequence). The V gene is TRBV27, the J gene TRBJ2-3; no firm D call. The sequence derives from a human donor with chronic lymphocytic leukemia. Sequences were derived from PBMCs, sampled after 24 months of ibrutinib treatment. The CDR3 DNA is TGTGCCAGCAGACCCGCCCCGGCAGATACGCAGTATTTT. As protein: CASRPAPADTQYF.